This T cell receptor beta chain was observed in a study of T cell repertoires in cytomegalovirus infection (dated by TCRdb to the late 2010s). As for the study more broadly: Donor HLA type was relevant to the analysis, because carriage of CMV infection together with the matching HLA type was indicated by public TCR beta signatures. Summary of the overall study and its limitations: In both this cohort and an independent roughly 400-donor cohort, the cumulative frequency of public TCR beta family members distinguished carriers of CMV infection plus the relevant HLA type. The ex vivo response was dominated by HLA-C-restricted CMV-specific TCR beta clonotypes, which also provided the single most frequent clonotype in two of eight donors.

This clonotype showed up many times. Its antigen is not yet known. No base quality information exists; no much larger clone differs at one position. The CDR3 contains 18 residues, cysteine and phenylalanine counted. CDR3 DNA only is kept here, 54 bases in frame from base 1. A distance of 13 bases separates the germline ends of V and J, which lose 0 bases and 1 base respectively. The germline V gene sets CDR1 to MNHNS and CDR2 to SASEGT. This sample was sequenced with an Illumina HiSeq 1500. TCRdb reprocessed the public reads (quality trimming at Q25 with fastp, clone calling with MiXCR) and kept in-frame beta chains. Rows with a matching CDR3 protein are joined into one entry that keeps the most common DNA and genes. This sample lists hundreds of thousands of distinct CDR3 sequences; approximately 9.5% were detected once. The top ten clones comprise around 4.5% of the sample.

Sequencing was carried out using PBMCs. The chain uses TRBV6-1 and TRBJ2-6, with the D gene not confidently named. This sequence was found in a human donor in good health (CMV status not recorded). Some clones in this sample may be carry-over from other donors' samples. The sequence in DNA is TGTGCCAGCAGTGAAGCGGTCGGAGCAGCATCTGGGGCCAACGTCCTGACTTTC. Its product reads: CASSEAVGAASGANVLTF.